These T cell receptor beta chains were read from a single sample in a study of blood T cell repertoires in COVID-19. Here immunoSEQ multiplex PCR was the method, and the copy in TCRdb shows in-frame clones only, minus some. This sample has 43,000 or so clones; around 80% occur once, and the top ten carry 20% to 30%. Sample: peripheral blood. These receptors all stem from a woman aged 60-75 years with acute or convalescent COVID-19. The CDR3 runs from the conserved cysteine through the conserved F or W. The D gene is left open where the match is weak. Clone size, where shown, is once, few, many, or a class for clones that have expanded.

CDR3nt,CDR3aa,abundance,d_gene,v_gene,j_gene
TGTGCCAGCAGCTTAGACGGCGGGGGGGCCTACGAGCAGTACTTC,CASSLDGGGAYEQYF,-,TRBD2,TRBV7-6,TRBJ2-7
TGTGCCAGCAGCCCCGGGGGGTCCTACGAGCAGTACTTC,CASSPGGSYEQYF,-,TRBD2,TRBV27,TRBJ2-7
TGTGCCAGCAGCCAAGGGTACCAGGGGGGCACAGATACGCAGTATTTT,CASSQGYQGGTDTQYF,-,TRBD1,TRBV3-1/TRBV3-2,TRBJ2-3
TGCGCCAGCAGCCTGGGACACGGCTTCATTGAAGCTTTCTTT,CASSLGHGFIEAFF,-,-,TRBV5-1,TRBJ1-1
TGTGCCAGCAGCCTGACAGCGAACACCGGGGAGCTGTTTTTT,CASSLTANTGELFF,-,-,TRBV6-5,TRBJ2-2
TGTGCCTGGAGCGATGGGGGGGCGTCTGGGGCCAACGTCCTGACTTTC,CAWSDGGASGANVLTF,-,-,TRBV30,TRBJ2-6
TGTGCCAGCAGCCCGAACCGGGGGGCCTATGGCTACACCTTC,CASSPNRGAYGYTF,-,-,TRBV4-2,TRBJ1-2
TGTGCCAGCAGTGAAGAGGGAGACACTGAAGCTTTCTTT,CASSEEGDTEAFF,once,-,TRBV2,TRBJ1-1
TGTGCCATCACGGAGCGGGGGGACAGTTTCAATGAGCAGTTCTTC,CAITERGDSFNEQFF,-,TRBD2,TRBV10-3,TRBJ2-1
TGTGCCAGCAGTGACGCGCGGGGGAGCTACACCTTC,CASSDARGSYTF,-,-,TRBV25-1,TRBJ1-2
TGTGCCAGTAGTTGGCGGGGAGGCCAGCCCCAGCATTTT,CASSWRGGQPQHF,-,-,TRBV19,TRBJ1-5
TGTGCCAGTAGCCTGGCGGATTCACCCCTCCACTTT,CASSLADSPLHF,once,-,TRBV19,TRBJ1-6
TGTGCCATCGTTAATGGGAGGAACACTGAAGCTTTCTTT,CAIVNGRNTEAFF,-,-,TRBV5-4,TRBJ1-1
TGTGCCAGCAGTTACTCTGGCACGTACCAAGAGACCCAGTACTTC,CASSYSGTYQETQYF,-,-,TRBV6-2/TRBV6-3,TRBJ2-5
TGTGCCAGCAGCTTAGGGGAGGATGGCATTCAGTACTTC,CASSLGEDGIQYF,-,-,TRBV11-3,TRBJ2-4
TGTGCCAGCAGTCATCTTAGTGGGGGGGCCAATGAGCAGTTCTTC,CASSHLSGGANEQFF,-,-,TRBV6-2/TRBV6-3,TRBJ2-1
TGCAGTGCTAGTGGTCCGTCCGGAGGATACAATGAGCAGTTCTTC,CSASGPSGGYNEQFF,-,-,TRBV20-1,TRBJ2-1
TGCGCCAGCAGCTTAGACGGACAAACCTACGAGCAGTACTTC,CASSLDGQTYEQYF,few,-,TRBV5-1,TRBJ2-7
TGTGCCAGCAGTCATAGAACGGGGGACAATGAGCAGTTCTTC,CASSHRTGDNEQFF,-,-,TRBV7-9,TRBJ2-1
TGTGCCAGCAGTTCACGGGGGACCGGGGAGCTGTTTTTT,CASSSRGTGELFF,-,-,TRBV28,TRBJ2-2
TGTGCCAGCTCACTTAACGGGAGGGGGTACACTGAAGCTTTCTTT,CASSLNGRGYTEAFF,few,-,TRBV18,TRBJ1-1
TGTGCCAGCAGCCGACTAGTGAACACCGGGGAGCTGTTTTTT,CASSRLVNTGELFF,-,-,TRBV7-3,TRBJ2-2